The 8 T cell receptor beta chains below were found in one sample sequenced in a study of CD8+ T cells in alopecia areata. The treatment was: oral pan-JAK inhibitor, 5-10 mg twice daily. Extraction of RNA preceded its reverse transcription into cDNA, which served as the sequencing template. Clones were sequenced by immunoSEQ multiplex PCR, and TCRdb holds only the in-frame ones, with some missing. The sample has 120,000 to 150,000 clones, more than 85% seen once. The sample here was CD8+ T cells sorted from blood, taken at week 4, from a patient treated with tofacitinib. Receptors originate from a human donor with alopecia areata.

V gene TRBV5-5 combines with J gene TRBJ2-1; D call uncertain. Trimming pared 0 bases from V and 8 bases from J, leaving 3 bases between. This CDR3 spans 11 amino acids. The germline CDR1 and CDR2 sequences are SGHKS and YYEKEE (reference sequence). The chain's CDR3 is CASSLVDEQFF. CDR3 bases: TGTGCCAGCAGCTTGGTCGATGAGCAGTTCTTC.

This sequence joins TRBV27 and TRBJ1-1, with 7 bases matching TRBD1. Germline V CDR1 and CDR2: MNHEY, SMNVEV (reference sequence). J gave up 3 bases and V 7 bases, and 11 bases lay outside the gene matches. This CDR3 region has 15 residues. Here the CDR3 reads CASIKQGWGDTEAFF. The CDR3 bases are TGTGCCAGCATTAAACAGGGGTGGGGGGACACTGAAGCTTTCTTT.

The chain joins TRBV27 to TRBJ2-6; the D is unclear. V was trimmed by 5 bases and J by 0 bases, leaving 11 bases between them. Germline V lookup: CDR1 MNHEY, CDR2 SMNVEV (reference sequence). CDR3 length: 16 residues. The CDR3 region is CASSVLGSSGANVLTF. Here the CDR3 DNA reads TGTGCCAGCAGTGTTCTCGGCAGCTCTGGGGCCAACGTCCTGACTTTC.

This clone was found once. The rearrangement uses TRBV9 and TRBJ2-2; 10 bases are a match to TRBD1. The length of the CDR3 is 15 residues. Per germline, CDR1 SGDLS and CDR2 YYNGEE. The trim removed 4 bases at V and 5 bases at J, leaving 5 bases unmatched. CDR3 in DNA: TGTGCCAGCAGCACGGGACAGGGGCTTACCGGGGAGCTGTTTTTT. The encoded protein is CASSTGQGLTGELFF.

This clone was counted only a few times. The V call is TRBV14, the J call TRBJ2-7; D might be TRBD2 (6 bases). With 1 base removed from V and 5 bases from J, the gap between germline ends came to 18 bases. Germline V gene sequence: CDR1 SGHDN, CDR2 FVKESK. The CDR3 is made up of 16 amino acids. The CDR3 nucleotides read TGTGCCAGCAGCCAAGGGGAACTTGGACGGACTAACGAGCAGTACTTC. This sequence encodes CASSQGELGRTNEQYF.

The V call is TRBV11-2, the J call TRBJ2-5; D is undetermined. Germline values: CDR1 SGHAT, CDR2 FQNNGV. The germline V and J ends were trimmed by 1 base and 2 bases, with 8 bases remaining between them. This CDR3 region has 14 residues. CDR3 protein: CASSLVPEQETQYF. The CDR3 DNA reads TGTGCCAGCAGCTTAGTCCCAGAACAAGAGACCCAGTACTTC.

The chain is built from TRBV5-6 and TRBJ2-7; 10 bases are a match to TRBD1. From germline, CDR1 is SGHDT and CDR2 YYEEEE. J gave up 3 bases and V 2 bases, and 2 bases lay outside the gene matches. This CDR3 spans 14 amino acids. CDR3 protein: CASSFGTGVYEQYF. The CDR3 DNA reads TGTGCCAGCAGCTTCGGGACAGGGGTCTACGAGCAGTACTTC.

The chain recombines TRBV12-5 with TRBJ2-2, with 9 nucleotides matching TRBD1. The germline V gene has CDR1 LGHNT and CDR2 FRNRAP. The CDR3 is 14 amino acids. V shed 3 bases and J 7 bases; nucleotides not matched to a gene: 3. The CDR3 bases are TGTGCTAGTGGTTTACAGGGGGCCAACGGGGAGCTGTTTTTT. This sequence encodes CASGLQGANGELFF.